These 25 T cell receptor beta chains share one sample of origin, sequenced in a study of blood T cell repertoires in COVID-19. The assay was immunoSEQ multiplex PCR, and TCRdb's table has in-frame clones only and misses some. This sample yields approximately 300,000 clones, of which about nine tenths are seen a single time; about 10% belongs to the top ten. The sequenced sample was PBMCs or T cells enriched from blood (not recorded which). The receptors derive from a woman aged 18 to 35 who had recovered from COVID-19.

As DNA, the CDR3 is TGTGCCTGGGAAAGCGGGGGGGCCAGGGAGACCCAGTACTTC. Protein product: CAWESGGARETQYF. The V gene is TRBV30, the J gene TRBJ2-5; 10 bases agree with TRBD2. The V gene's germline CDR1 is GTSNPN and CDR2 SVGIG (reference sequence). The J segment lost 5 bases and the V segment lost 5 bases, leaving 8 bases of the junction unmatched. CDR3 length equals 14 residues.

The chain links TRBV7-9 to TRBJ2-2, with 7 bases aligning to TRBD2. V lost 2 bases to trimming and J lost 1 base; unmatched junction nucleotides: 4. There are 16 residues in the CDR3. The germline V gene has CDR1 SEHNR and CDR2 FQNEAQ (reference sequence). CDR3 amino acids: CASSLQRGENTGELFF. The CDR3 DNA reads as TGTGCCAGCAGCTTACAGCGGGGTGAGAACACCGGGGAGCTGTTTTTT.

On this clone itself: Relative to the germline gene, one junction end is altered; a read error may explain this. The chain carries TRBV3-1 (or the pseudogene TRBV3-2) and TRBJ1-3; TRBD1 aligns across 10 bases. Germline CDR1 and CDR2: LGHDT and YNNKEL (reference sequence). The CDR3 extends over 15 amino acids. The CDR3 sequence is CASSPTGQGLPGPHF. CDR3 in DNA: TGTGCCAGCAGTCCCACGGGACAGGGGCTGCCCGGACCCCATTTC.

The V gene is TRBV19, the J gene TRBJ2-1, with TRBD2 matching over 11 bases. Per germline, CDR1 LNHDA and CDR2 SQIVND (reference sequence). The CDR3 contains 17 residues. The V gene end was trimmed by 5 bases and the J gene end by 3 bases; junction bases not matched to a gene: 9. The CDR3 here is CASSLAPLAGVYNEQFF. Written as DNA, the CDR3 is TGTGCCAGTAGTCTGGCCCCACTAGCGGGAGTCTACAATGAGCAGTTCTTC.

The chain uses TRBV6-5 and TRBJ2-3, with D possibly TRBD2 on 5 matching bases. The germline gives CDR1 MNHEY, CDR2 SVGAGI. Trimming removed 6 bases at V and 1 base at J, with 8 bases between. The CDR3 extends over 13 amino acids. The CDR3 loop is CASRPGGTDTQYF. CDR3 DNA: TGTGCCAGCAGGCCCGGGGGCACAGATACGCAGTATTTT.

The V gene is TRBV18, the J gene TRBJ1-1; 10 nucleotides agree with TRBD1. The V segment lost 4 bases and the J segment 2 bases; nucleotides outside the gene matches: 13. Per germline, CDR1 KGHSH and CDR2 LQKENI. CDR3 length: 18 residues. The CDR3 reads CASSRSTAGQGYNTEAFF. CDR3 sequence (DNA): TGTGCCAGCTCACGCTCCACCGCGGGACAGGGGTATAACACTGAAGCTTTCTTT.

The chain links TRBV25-1 to TRBJ2-2; 7 positions agree with TRBD1. Trimming removed 2 bases from V and 3 bases from J; junction bases left unmatched: 6. Germline V gene data show CDR1 as MGHDK and CDR2 as SYGVNS. The CDR3 runs to 16 residues. The CDR3 loop reads CASSEVRDSHTGELFF. The CDR3 DNA reads as TGTGCCAGCAGTGAAGTCCGGGACAGCCACACCGGGGAGCTGTTTTTT. The entire variable domain, with the rest obtained from reference TRBV25-1 and TRBJ2-2, is as follows: EADIYQTPRYLVIGTGKKITLECSQTMGHDKMYWYQQDPGMELHLIHYSYGVNSTEKGDLSSESTVSRIRTEHFPLTLESARPSHTSQYLCASSEVRDSHTGELFFGEGSRLTVL.

This chain connects TRBV19 to TRBJ1-2; D call uncertain. The germline V gene encodes CDR1 LNHDA and CDR2 SQIVND (reference sequence). The CDR3 totals 15 residues. Deletions cut 2 bases from V and 4 bases from J, with 14 bases between. This CDR3 is CASSITGLSSYGYTF. The CDR3 region has the DNA TGTGCCAGTAGTATAACGGGGTTGTCCTCCTATGGCTACACCTTC.

This chain uses TRBV18 with TRBJ1-2; 7 nucleotides align to TRBD1. The CDR3 length is 16 residues. The junction had 13 bases not matched to a gene; V was cut back by 2 bases and J by 7 bases. The germline CDR1 and CDR2 sequences are KGHSH and LQKENI. The CDR3 loop is CASSPFEQGRLGGYTF. The CDR3 DNA reads as TGTGCCAGCTCACCATTCGAACAGGGGCGCCTCGGTGGCTACACCTTC.

CDR3 protein: CASSFPPGHAKTDTQYF. In DNA, the CDR3 is TGTGCCAGCAGCTTCCCTCCGGGACACGCAAAAACAGATACGCAGTATTTT. The rearrangement links TRBV7-9 to TRBJ2-3; D may be TRBD1 (6 bases). The CDR3 covers 17 residues. Germline V gene sequence: CDR1 SEHNR, CDR2 FQNEAQ (reference sequence). With 3 bases removed from V and 3 bases from J, the gap between germline ends came to 19 bases.

V gene TRBV5-1 combines with J gene TRBJ1-5; 7 nucleotides agree with TRBD1. CDR3 size: 15 residues. J lost 5 bases, V lost 2 bases, and 7 bases had no gene match. CDR1 is SGHRS and CDR2 is YFSETQ in the germline V gene. CDR3 residues: CASSFRPGGDQPQHF. CDR3 DNA: TGCGCCAGCAGCTTTCGACCAGGGGGTGATCAGCCCCAGCATTTT.

The chain combines TRBV19 with TRBJ2-7; TRBD2 agrees at 7 bases. Germline CDR1 is LNHDA and CDR2 is SQIVND (reference sequence). V lost 3 bases and J lost 3; bases outside the gene matches: 8. This CDR3 has 15 residues. CDR3 protein: CASSMTGGPHYEQYF. CDR3 nucleotide sequence: TGTGCCAGTAGTATGACGGGGGGACCCCACTACGAGCAGTACTTC. Combining the CDR3 with reference TRBV19 and TRBJ2-7 gives the whole variable domain DGGITQSPKYLFRKEGQNVTLSCEQNLNHDAMYWYRQDPGQGLRLIYYSQIVNDFQKGDIAEGYSVSREKKESFPLTVTSAQKNPTAFYLCASSMTGGPHYEQYFGPGTRLTVT.

The rearrangement joins TRBV5-4 to TRBJ2-7, with 8 bases identical to TRBD1. V trimming: 1 base; J trimming: 0 bases; junction bases outside the gene matches: 3. CDR1 is SGHNT and CDR2 is YYREEE in the germline V gene (reference sequence). The CDR3 is 15 residues long. Written as DNA, the CDR3 is TGTGCCAGCAGCTTGTGGACAGGGAGCTCCTACGAGCAGTACTTC. It codes for CASSLWTGSSYEQYF.

This clone was recorded a few times. CDR3 DNA: TGTGCCAGCAGTTCACTAGCGGGAGGGGGAAAAGAGACCCAGTACTTC. It codes for CASSSLAGGGKETQYF. The rearrangement uses TRBV28 and TRBJ2-5; 13 nucleotides match TRBD2. The CDR3 has 16 residues. Germline V lookup: CDR1 MDHEN, CDR2 SYDVKM. The V gene end was trimmed by 4 bases and the J gene end by 3 bases; junction bases not matched to a gene: 5.

V and J are TRBV10-1 and TRBJ2-5, with D possibly TRBD1 on 6 matching bases. Germline values: CDR1 WNHNN, CDR2 SYGVQD (reference sequence). Trimming took 3 bases from V and 5 from J, leaving 16 bases between them. The CDR3 consists of 15 residues. The CDR3 here is CASSEGGRGTETQYF. The CDR3 DNA reads as TGCGCCAGCAGTGAAGGGGGAAGGGGAACGGAGACCCAGTACTTC.

The rearrangement uses TRBV3-1 (or the pseudogene TRBV3-2) and TRBJ1-4; D remains unclear. Trimming removed 4 bases from V and 8 bases from J, with 8 bases in between. The CDR3 contains 12 residues. CDR1 and CDR2 from the germline V gene are LGHDT and YNNKEL (reference sequence). For the CDR3, the DNA is TGTGCCAGCAGCCTTTACAGCGAAAAACTGTTTTTT. Protein: CASSLYSEKLFF.

The gene calls are TRBV29-1 and TRBJ1-1; D not resolved. The V end was cut by 0 bases, the J end by 1 base, with 6 bases between. Germline lookup yields CDR1 SQVTM and CDR2 ANQGSEA. The CDR3 runs to 13 residues. CDR3 nucleotides: TGCAGCGTTGAAGATCTTCGGAACACTGAAGCTTTCTTT. Amino acids: CSVEDLRNTEAFF.

The chain combines TRBV7-9 with TRBJ1-2; no reliable D call. V was cut by 1 base and J by 3 bases, with 9 bases left in between. This CDR3 is 14 amino acids long. From germline, CDR1 is SEHNR and CDR2 FQNEAQ (reference sequence). This CDR3 reads CASSLVVQYYGYTF. In DNA, the CDR3 is TGTGCCAGCAGCTTAGTTGTACAGTACTATGGCTACACCTTC.

This chain uses TRBV3-1 (or the pseudogene TRBV3-2) with TRBJ1-1; D uncertain. Trimming removed 4 bases from V and 7 bases from J, with 10 bases in between. There are 12 residues in the CDR3. In germline, CDR1 is LGHDT, CDR2 YNNKEL (reference sequence). The CDR3 loop reads CASSRSAGEAFF. In DNA form, the CDR3 reads TGTGCCAGCAGCCGGTCGGCGGGTGAAGCTTTCTTT.

The chain has TRBV5-1 and TRBJ2-7; 8 bases match TRBD2. Trimming removed 3 bases from V and 4 bases from J; junction bases left unmatched: 12. CDR3 length: 16 amino acids. CDR1 is SGHRS and CDR2 is YFSETQ in the germline V gene. CDR3 protein: CASSYGAGASPYEQYF. For the CDR3, the DNA is TGCGCCAGCAGCTACGGAGCGGGAGCCTCGCCTTACGAGCAGTACTTC.

The chain joins TRBV24-1 to TRBJ1-1; TRBD1 might be the D (6 bases). V lost 3 bases and J 5 bases, leaving 24 bases between the germline ends. Germline values: CDR1 KGHDR, CDR2 SFDVKD. This CDR3 spans 18 amino acids. Here the CDR3 DNA reads TGTGCCACCAGTGATGTTCTATCTATTGACCCTAGGGGGACTGAAGCTTTCTTT. Translation gives CATSDVLSIDPRGTEAFF.

Only a few counts were recorded for this clone. J is TRBJ1-6 and V is TRBV10-3; 7 bases align to TRBD1. The germline CDR1 and CDR2 sequences are ENHRY and SYGVKD. The CDR3 contains 15 residues. After removal of 0 bases from V and 9 bases from J, the junction contained 5 bases not matched to a gene. The CDR3 here is CAISESGDRPSPLHF. CDR3 bases: TGTGCCATCAGTGAGTCGGGGGACAGACCTTCACCCCTCCACTTT.

The chain's CDR3 is CASSLTEDLKGYTF. CDR3 DNA sequence: TGTGCCAGCAGCTTAACCGAGGATCTGAAAGGCTACACCTTC. The chain combines TRBV7-8 with TRBJ1-2, with D uncertain. The CDR3 has 14 amino acids. Trimming left V 2 bases short and J 8 bases short, with 15 bases between. The germline V gene encodes CDR1 SGHVS and CDR2 FQNEAQ.

This chain uses TRBV4-1 with TRBJ1-6; 11 bases align to TRBD1. The CDR3 runs to 18 residues. Germline loops: CDR1 MGHRA, CDR2 YSYEKL. The J segment lost 6 bases and the V segment lost 2 bases, leaving 9 bases of the junction unmatched. CDR3 DNA: TGCGCCAGCAGCCAATTATGGACAGGGGGCTATGGTAATTCACCCCTCCACTTT. As protein: CASSQLWTGGYGNSPLHF.

The gene calls are TRBV3-1 (or the pseudogene TRBV3-2) and TRBJ2-7, with 7 bases aligning to TRBD1. V lost 4 bases to trimming and J lost 10 bases; unmatched junction nucleotides: 13. The CDR3 sequence is 14 residues long. Looked up from germline, CDR1 is LGHDT and CDR2 is YNNKEL (reference sequence). CDR3 sequence reads: CASSPGQVTGKQYF. DNA of the CDR3: TGTGCCAGCAGCCCTGGACAGGTGACCGGGAAACAGTACTTC.